This entry describes one TCR beta chain. The entry originates in a study of blood T cell repertoires in COVID-19. As for the study in general: Samples came from the United States, Italy and Spain, spanning acute and convalescent COVID-19. Sources were T cells, B-cell-depleted T cells, or PBMCs; the material itself was cDNA or gDNA.

The CDR3 is 17 amino acids. Looked up from germline, CDR1 is SGDLS and CDR2 is YYNGEE. V shed 5 bases, J shed 0 bases, and the junction held 8 bases outside the gene matches. Original data processing: It was from reference gene primer amplification that nucleated cell counts were estimated. This table comes from immunoSEQ multiplex PCR, and its TCRdb copy is limited to in-frame clones, with some not included. The V and J calls and clone size were taken over from that table, and D and trimming were inferred from the DNA. The data show about 110,000 clones, with approximately 78% seen just once and about 16% held by the top ten.

The source is a woman of 80 years or more with acute or convalescent COVID-19. This sequence joins TRBV9 and TRBJ2-6, with 7 bases that match TRBD2. Sequencing used peripheral blood. The CDR3 protein is CASSKAGARSGANVLTF. CDR3 coding DNA: TGTGCCAGCAGTAAGGCGGGAGCCCGCTCTGGGGCCAACGTCCTGACTTTC.